Listed below are T cell receptor beta chains from one sample, sequenced in a study of T-cell memory formation after mild COVID-19. TCRdb reprocessed the 5' RACE reads with MiXCR, giving one entry per CDR3 protein. This sample has under 700,000 distinct CDR3 sequences, with 20% found just once. The material sequenced was PBMCs or a T cell subset sorted from them (not recorded which). Every receptor here comes from an adult woman who had mild COVID-19 (a few samples of this study predate the infection). Cell type and time point are not known. CDR3s include the opening cysteine and the closing phenylalanine or tryptophan. The D gene is left open where the match is weak. The size entry is marked missing in some rows and otherwise reads once, few, many or a size class.

>TRBD1|TRBV29-1|few|TRBJ1-2
CSVDGTGNYGYTF
TGCAGCGTTGACGGGACAGGGAACTATGGCTACACCTTC
>TRBD1|TRBV18|NA|TRBJ1-1
CASSQGTGGEAFF
TGTGCCAGCTCACAAGGGACAGGCGGGGAAGCTTTCTTT
>NA|TRBV24-1|NA|TRBJ1-1
CATKQGRGTEAFF
TGTGCCACCAAACAGGGACGAGGAACTGAAGCTTTCTTT
>TRBD1|TRBV12-3/TRBV12-4|NA|TRBJ2-7
CASRETGSSYEQYF
TGTGCCAGCAGAGAGACAGGGAGCTCCTACGAGCAGTACTTC
>NA|TRBV6-5|once|TRBJ2-1
CASSYSLWHLENNEQFF
TGTGCCAGCAGTTACTCGTTATGGCACCTAGAGAACAATGAGCAGTTCTTC
>TRBD1|TRBV4-1|NA|TRBJ1-1
CASSQVAGGRTEAFF
TGCGCCAGCAGCCAAGTGGCAGGGGGCAGGACTGAAGCTTTCTTT
>TRBD2|TRBV5-4|few|TRBJ2-3
CASRDSGEGIDTQYF
TGTGCCAGCAGGGATAGCGGGGAGGGGATAGATACGCAGTATTTT
>NA|TRBV12-3/TRBV12-4|NA|TRBJ2-1
CASSLGAVRSYNEQFF
TGTGCCAGCAGTTTAGGGGCCGTTAGGTCCTACAATGAGCAGTTCTTC
>NA|TRBV6-5|few|TRBJ1-5
CASSAGLYSNQPQHF
TGTGCCAGCAGCGCCGGGCTGTATAGCAATCAGCCCCAGCATTTT
>NA|TRBV6-1|few|TRBJ2-1
CASSPSVGAGYEQFF
TGTGCCAGCAGCCCATCAGTGGGGGCGGGATATGAGCAGTTCTTC
>NA|TRBV5-1|once|TRBJ2-7
CASSSWTYTNEQYF
TGCGCCAGCAGCTCGTGGACTTATACCAACGAGCAGTACTTC
>TRBD1|TRBV5-5|NA|TRBJ2-5
CASSPGTVTETQYF
TGTGCCAGCAGCCCAGGGACAGTAACAGAGACCCAGTACTTC
>TRBD1|TRBV7-9|NA|TRBJ2-7
CASSSDRETYEQYF
TGTGCCAGCAGCTCGGACAGGGAGACCTACGAGCAGTACTTC
>NA|TRBV5-1|NA|TRBJ1-4
CASSLSGRSDEKLFF
TGCGCCAGCAGCTTGTCGGGGAGGTCTGATGAAAAACTGTTTTTT
>NA|TRBV6-5|few|TRBJ1-1
CASSYEGNRGTEAFF
TGTGCCAGCAGTTACGAGGGGAACCGAGGCACTGAAGCTTTCTTT
>NA|TRBV20-1|few|TRBJ2-1
CSARGWLGNEQFF
TGCAGTGCTAGAGGGTGGTTGGGCAATGAGCAGTTCTTC
>TRBD2|TRBV27|few|TRBJ2-5
CASSHSGREETQYF
TGTGCCAGCAGCCATAGCGGGAGGGAAGAGACCCAGTACTTC
>NA|TRBV7-3|NA|TRBJ2-1
CASSPMGLGGNEQFF
TGTGCCAGCAGCCCAATGGGACTGGGGGGTAATGAGCAGTTCTTC
>NA|TRBV5-6|few|TRBJ1-2
CASRWGGTNYGYTF
TGTGCCAGCAGATGGGGCGGTACTAACTATGGCTACACCTTC
>TRBD2|TRBV9|NA|TRBJ2-2
CASSPSGAGDHTGELFF
TGTGCCAGCAGCCCCAGTGGAGCGGGAGATCACACCGGGGAGCTGTTTTTT
>NA|TRBV6-6|NA|TRBJ2-7
CASSSAMAAYEQYF
TGTGCCAGCAGTTCCGCTATGGCGGCCTACGAGCAGTACTTC
>NA|TRBV18|NA|TRBJ2-1
CASSRQTISYNEQFF
TGTGCCAGCTCACGTCAAACAATCTCCTACAATGAGCAGTTCTTC
>NA|TRBV12-3/TRBV12-4|NA|TRBJ2-5
CASKAVSQTQYF
TGTGCCAGCAAGGCTGTCTCGCAGACCCAGTACTTC
>TRBD1|TRBV29-1|many|TRBJ2-2
CSGTGWAGELFF
TGCAGCGGGACAGGGTGGGCCGGGGAGCTGTTTTTT
>TRBD1|TRBV4-2|NA|TRBJ1-2
CASSQPGQTYGYTF
TGTGCCAGCAGCCAACCGGGACAGACATATGGCTACACCTTC
>NA|TRBV7-3|NA|TRBJ2-1
CASSLTGREQFF
TGTGCCAGCAGCTTAACGGGGCGGGAGCAGTTCTTC
>NA|TRBV5-1|NA|TRBJ1-1
CASSLWDGTNTEAFF
TGCGCCAGCAGCTTGTGGGACGGTACAAACACTGAAGCTTTCTTT
>TRBD1|TRBV19|few|TRBJ1-6
CASSIGQGFYNSPLHF
TGTGCCAGTAGTATTGGACAGGGGTTTTATAATTCACCCCTCCACTTT
>NA|TRBV12-3/TRBV12-4|few|TRBJ1-1
CASSLMGAFF
TGTGCCAGCAGTTTAATGGGAGCTTTCTTT
>NA|TRBV20-1|few|TRBJ1-4
CSVKRGDANEKLFF
TGCAGTGTCAAGCGAGGGGATGCTAATGAAAAACTGTTTTTT
>NA|TRBV10-3|many|TRBJ2-3
CAISGGTTDTQYF
TGTGCCATCAGTGGAGGGACCACAGATACGCAGTATTTT
>NA|TRBV15|NA|TRBJ1-1
CATSRDVILGPEAFF
TGTGCCACCAGCAGAGATGTCATTTTGGGGCCTGAAGCTTTCTTT
>TRBD2|TRBV2|few|TRBJ2-1
CASSQSGVYNEQFF
TGTGCCAGCAGTCAGAGCGGGGTTTACAATGAGCAGTTCTTC
>NA|TRBV24-1|NA|TRBJ2-1
CATSDLEASSYNEQFF
TGTGCCACCAGTGATCTAGAGGCAAGCTCCTACAATGAGCAGTTCTTC
>NA|TRBV30|few|TRBJ1-3
CAWMMGSGNTIYF
TGTGCCTGGATGATGGGAAGTGGAAACACCATATATTTT
>NA|TRBV12-3/TRBV12-4|NA|TRBJ1-2
CASSFRTNRHGYTF
TGTGCCAGCAGTTTCAGGACAAACCGGCATGGCTACACCTTC
>NA|TRBV7-2|many|TRBJ1-4
CASSWSSGGTNEKLFF
TGTGCCAGCAGCTGGAGCTCGGGGGGAACTAATGAAAAACTGTTTTTT
>NA|TRBV7-2|NA|TRBJ2-1
CASSLEPFDEQFF
TGTGCCAGCAGCTTAGAACCGTTCGATGAGCAGTTCTTC
>NA|TRBV4-2|NA|TRBJ2-3
CASSQASKAQYF
TGTGCCAGCAGCCAAGCTAGCAAAGCGCAGTATTTT
>NA|TRBV27|NA|TRBJ1-2
CASSFNQAHGYTF
TGTGCCAGCAGTTTTAACCAGGCCCATGGCTACACCTTC
>NA|TRBV18|few|TRBJ2-5
CASSPAEASPLYF
TGTGCCAGCTCACCCGCGGAAGCTAGTCCTTTGTACTTC
>TRBD2|TRBV5-1|few|TRBJ2-2
CASSLRTSGSGELFF
TGCGCCAGCAGCTTGCGGACTAGCGGGTCCGGGGAGCTGTTTTTT
>TRBD2|TRBV12-3/TRBV12-4|NA|TRBJ2-5
CASTPTSGEQETQYF
TGTGCCAGCACCCCGACTAGCGGGGAACAAGAGACCCAGTACTTC
>NA|TRBV5-6|many|TRBJ1-1
CASSPGHNEAFF
TGTGCCAGCAGCCCTGGACACAATGAAGCTTTCTTT
>NA|TRBV5-1|NA|TRBJ1-2
CASSPSGGDYGYTF
TGCGCCAGCAGCCCCTCGGGAGGGGACTATGGCTACACCTTC
>NA|TRBV19|NA|TRBJ1-1
CASSVPSGNTEAFF
TGTGCCAGTAGTGTACCCTCGGGGAACACTGAAGCTTTCTTT
>NA|TRBV7-2|few|TRBJ1-1
CASSPWTDTGKTEAFF
TGTGCCAGCAGCCCCTGGACGGACACGGGGAAGACTGAAGCTTTCTTT
>NA|TRBV4-2|few|TRBJ2-5
CASSQDDGQKETQYF
TGTGCCAGCAGCCAAGACGACGGACAGAAAGAGACCCAGTACTTC
>NA|TRBV7-9|NA|TRBJ1-4
CASSFGMEKLFF
TGTGCCAGCAGCTTCGGGATGGAAAAACTGTTTTTT
>NA|TRBV4-2|many|TRBJ2-7
CASSQDWDRAQQYF
TGTGCCAGCAGCCAAGATTGGGACCGGGCCCAGCAGTACTTC